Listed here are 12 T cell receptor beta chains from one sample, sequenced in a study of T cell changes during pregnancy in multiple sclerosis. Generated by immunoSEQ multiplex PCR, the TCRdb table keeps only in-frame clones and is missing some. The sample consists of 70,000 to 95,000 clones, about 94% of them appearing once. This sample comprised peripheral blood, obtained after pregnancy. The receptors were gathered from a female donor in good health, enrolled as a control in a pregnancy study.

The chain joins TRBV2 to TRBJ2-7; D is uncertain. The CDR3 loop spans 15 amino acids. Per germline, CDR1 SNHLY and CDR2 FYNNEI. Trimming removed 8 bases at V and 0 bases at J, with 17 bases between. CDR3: CASREGLGPSYEQYF. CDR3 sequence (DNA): TGTGCCAGCCGCGAAGGCCTAGGCCCCTCCTACGAGCAGTACTTC.

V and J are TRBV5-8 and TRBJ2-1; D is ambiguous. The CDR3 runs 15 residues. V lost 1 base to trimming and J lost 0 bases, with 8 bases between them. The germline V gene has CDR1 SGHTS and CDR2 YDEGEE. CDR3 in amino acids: CASSLTVSSYNEQFF. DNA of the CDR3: TGTGCCAGCAGCTTGACGGTTAGCTCCTACAATGAGCAGTTCTTC.

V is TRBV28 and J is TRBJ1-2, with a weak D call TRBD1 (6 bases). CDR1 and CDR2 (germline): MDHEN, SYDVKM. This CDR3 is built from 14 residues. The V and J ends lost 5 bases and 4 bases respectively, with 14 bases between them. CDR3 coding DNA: TGTGCCAGCAGTCTCCCCGGGACAACCTATGGCTACACCTTC. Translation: CASSLPGTTYGYTF.

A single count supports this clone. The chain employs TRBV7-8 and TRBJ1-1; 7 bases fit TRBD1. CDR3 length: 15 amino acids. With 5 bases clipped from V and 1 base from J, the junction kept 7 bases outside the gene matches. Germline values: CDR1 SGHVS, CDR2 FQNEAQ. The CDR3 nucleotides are TGTGCCAGCAGCACTAGGGACAGCCCGAACACTGAAGCTTTCTTT. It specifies CASSTRDSPNTEAFF.

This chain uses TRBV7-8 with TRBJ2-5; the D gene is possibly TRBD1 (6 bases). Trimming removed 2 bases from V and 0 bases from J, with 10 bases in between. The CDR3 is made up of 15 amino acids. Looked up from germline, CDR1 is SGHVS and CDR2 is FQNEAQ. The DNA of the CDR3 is TGTGCCAGCAGCTTACAGGGGTTCGACCAAGAGACCCAGTACTTC. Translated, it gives CASSLQGFDQETQYF.

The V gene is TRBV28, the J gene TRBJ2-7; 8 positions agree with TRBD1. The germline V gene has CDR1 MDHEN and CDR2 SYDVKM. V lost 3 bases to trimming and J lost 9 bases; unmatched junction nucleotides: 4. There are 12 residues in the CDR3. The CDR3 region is CASSFDRGWQYF. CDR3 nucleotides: TGTGCCAGCAGTTTTGACAGGGGATGGCAGTACTTC.

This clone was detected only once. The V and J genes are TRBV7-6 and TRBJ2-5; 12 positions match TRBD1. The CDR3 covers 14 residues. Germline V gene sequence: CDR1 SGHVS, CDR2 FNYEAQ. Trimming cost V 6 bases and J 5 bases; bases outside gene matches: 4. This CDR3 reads CASSRDRGLETQYF. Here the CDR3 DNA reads TGTGCCAGCAGTCGGGACAGGGGGCTGGAGACCCAGTACTTC.

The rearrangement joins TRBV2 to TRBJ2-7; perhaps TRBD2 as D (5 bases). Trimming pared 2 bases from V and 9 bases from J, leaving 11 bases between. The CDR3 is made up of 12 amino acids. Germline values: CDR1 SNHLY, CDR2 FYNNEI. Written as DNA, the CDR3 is TGTGCCAGCAGTGAACTGGGAGCAGTGCAGTACTTC. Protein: CASSELGAVQYF.

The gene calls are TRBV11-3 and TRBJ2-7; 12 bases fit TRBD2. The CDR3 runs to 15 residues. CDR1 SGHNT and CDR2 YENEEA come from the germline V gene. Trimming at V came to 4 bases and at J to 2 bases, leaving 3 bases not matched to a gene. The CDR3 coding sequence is TGTGCCAGCAGCTCCGGACTAGCGGGGACCTACGAGCAGTACTTC. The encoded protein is CASSSGLAGTYEQYF.

The chain's CDR3 is CASRNRGVGYGYTF. CDR3 nucleotide sequence: TGTGCCAGCAGGAATCGGGGGGTCGGGTATGGCTACACCTTC. V is TRBV6-1 and J is TRBJ1-2, with a weak D call TRBD1 (5 bases). This CDR3 is built from 14 residues. Trimming cost V 6 bases and J 5 bases, with 16 bases left between them. Germline V gene sequence: CDR1 MNHNS, CDR2 SASEGT.

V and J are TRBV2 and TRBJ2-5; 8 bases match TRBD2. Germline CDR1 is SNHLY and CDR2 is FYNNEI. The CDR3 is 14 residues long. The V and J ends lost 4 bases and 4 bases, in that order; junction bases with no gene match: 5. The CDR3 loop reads CASSVPRGGETQYF. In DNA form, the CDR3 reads TGTGCCAGCAGTGTCCCCCGGGGGGGAGAGACCCAGTACTTC.

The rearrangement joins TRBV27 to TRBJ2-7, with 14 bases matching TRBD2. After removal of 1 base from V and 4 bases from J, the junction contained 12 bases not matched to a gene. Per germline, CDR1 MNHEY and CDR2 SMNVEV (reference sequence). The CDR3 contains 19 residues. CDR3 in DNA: TGTGCCAGCAGTTTATACCCCCCCACGACTAGCGGGAGGGCTTACGAGCAGTACTTC. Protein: CASSLYPPTTSGRAYEQYF.